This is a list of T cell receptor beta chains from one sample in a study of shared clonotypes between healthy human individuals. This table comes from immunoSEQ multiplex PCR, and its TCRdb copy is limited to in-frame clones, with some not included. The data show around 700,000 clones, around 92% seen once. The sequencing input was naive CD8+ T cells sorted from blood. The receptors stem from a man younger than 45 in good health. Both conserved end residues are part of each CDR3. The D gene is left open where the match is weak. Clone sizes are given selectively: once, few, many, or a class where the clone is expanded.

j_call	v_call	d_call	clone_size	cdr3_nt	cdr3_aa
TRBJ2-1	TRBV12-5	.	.	TGTGCTAGTGACTCTCCAGGGGGGTGGGAGCAGTTCTTC	CASDSPGGWEQFF
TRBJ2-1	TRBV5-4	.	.	TGTGCCAGCAGCTCCGCAGACTACAATGAGCAGTTCTTC	CASSSADYNEQFF
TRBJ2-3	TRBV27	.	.	TGTGCCAGCAGTTTATTGGCTTCTAGCACAGATACGCAGTATTTT	CASSLLASSTDTQYF
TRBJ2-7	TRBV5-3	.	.	TGTGCCAGCAGCTCCACAGGCTACGAGCAGTACTTC	CASSSTGYEQYF
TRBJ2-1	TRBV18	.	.	TGTGCCAGCTCACTACCAATTAGCGGCTACAATGAGCAGTTCTTC	CASSLPISGYNEQFF
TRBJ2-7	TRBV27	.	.	TGTGCCAGCAGTCCCCGGGGTGGAGGACTGAGTGAGCAGTACTTC	CASSPRGGGLSEQYF
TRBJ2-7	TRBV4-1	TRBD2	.	TGCGCCAGCAGCGAACTAGCGGAGACCTACGAGCAGTACTTC	CASSELAETYEQYF
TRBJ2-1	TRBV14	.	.	TGTGCCAGCAGCCAAGTGGGGGTTAGCGTCTACAATGAGCAGTTCTTC	CASSQVGVSVYNEQFF
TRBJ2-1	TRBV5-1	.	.	TGCGCCAGCAGCTTGAACAGCGGAAGGAATGAGCAGTTCTTC	CASSLNSGRNEQFF
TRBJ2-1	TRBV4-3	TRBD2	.	TGCGCCAGCAGCCCCGGACTAGCGGGAGACCACAATGAGCAGTTCTTC	CASSPGLAGDHNEQFF
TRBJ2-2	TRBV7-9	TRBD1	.	TGTGCCAGCAGCGCCACAGGTCTGGGACAGGGTCCCACCGGGGAGCTGTTTTTT	CASSATGLGQGPTGELFF
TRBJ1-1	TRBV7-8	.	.	TGTGCCAGCAGCTACCGCGAGGAGAACACTGAAGCTTTCTTT	CASSYREENTEAFF
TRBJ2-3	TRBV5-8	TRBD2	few	TGTGCCAGCAGCTTCGGGACTAGCAGCACAGATACGCAGTATTTT	CASSFGTSSTDTQYF
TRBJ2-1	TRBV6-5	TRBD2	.	TGTGCCAGCACCCCAGGACTAGCGGGAGAGGATGAGCAGTTCTTC	CASTPGLAGEDEQFF
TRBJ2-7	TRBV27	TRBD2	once	TGTGCCAGCAGTTTAAACGGGAGGGCGTACGAGCAGTACTTC	CASSLNGRAYEQYF
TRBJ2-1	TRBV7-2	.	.	TGTGCCAGCAGCTCCGGACCAAGCTCCTACAATGAGCAGTTCTTC	CASSSGPSSYNEQFF
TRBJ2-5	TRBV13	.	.	TGTGCCAGCAGCGACCTGACCCAGGGCGCAGAGACCCAGTACTTC	CASSDLTQGAETQYF
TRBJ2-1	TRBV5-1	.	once	TGCGCCAGCAGCTTATACGACTGGGGCAACAATGAGCAGTTCTTC	CASSLYDWGNNEQFF
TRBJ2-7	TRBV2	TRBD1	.	TGTGCCATTGACAGGGTTCTAGCCGAGCAGTACTTC	CAIDRVLAEQYF
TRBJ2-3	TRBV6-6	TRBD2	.	TGTGCCAGCAGGGACCTAGCGGGAGATCCTTCAGATACGCAGTATTTT	CASRDLAGDPSDTQYF
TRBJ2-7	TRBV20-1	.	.	TGCAGTGGCGAGGTGAGGCGCGAGCAGTACTTC	CSGEVRREQYF
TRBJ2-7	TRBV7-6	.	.	TGTGCCAGCAGCTTAGCGGGTCCGGACACAGCTTTCGGCGAGCAGTACTTC	CASSLAGPDTAFGEQYF
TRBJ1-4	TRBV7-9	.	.	TGTGCCAGCAGCTTACCGCCAGGGGACAAACTGTTTTTT	CASSLPPGDKLFF
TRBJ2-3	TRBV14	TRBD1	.	TGTGCCAGCAGCTCAAGGACGACAGGGTACACAGATACGCAGTATTTT	CASSSRTTGYTDTQYF
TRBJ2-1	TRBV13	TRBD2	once	TGTGCCAGCAGCTTAAGGCCTAGCGGATCCTACAATGAGCAGTTCTTC	CASSLRPSGSYNEQFF
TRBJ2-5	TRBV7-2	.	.	TGTGCCAGCAGCTCCCCGCACTCACAAGAGACCCAGTACTTC	CASSSPHSQETQYF
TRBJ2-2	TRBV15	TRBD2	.	TGTGCCACCGATAGCGGGGGTTACACCGGGGAGCTGTTTTTT	CATDSGGYTGELFF
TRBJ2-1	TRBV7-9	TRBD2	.	TGTGCCAGCAGCGCCTGGGAGGGTTCAAATGAGCAGTTCTTC	CASSAWEGSNEQFF
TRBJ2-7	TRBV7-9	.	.	TGTGCCAGCAGCTTAGGAAAAGGTTTGGACGAGCAGTACTTC	CASSLGKGLDEQYF
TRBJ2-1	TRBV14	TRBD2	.	TGTGCCAGCAGCCAGATCTCGGGACTAGCGGGAGGGAGTTACAATGAGCAGTTCTTC	CASSQISGLAGGSYNEQFF
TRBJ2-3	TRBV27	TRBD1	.	TGTGCCAGCAGTTCGGACAGGGCCACAGATACGCAGTATTTT	CASSSDRATDTQYF
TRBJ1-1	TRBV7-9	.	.	TGTGCCAGCAGCTTAGATGCAGGTACGAACACTGAAGCTTTCTTT	CASSLDAGTNTEAFF
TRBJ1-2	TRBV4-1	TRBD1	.	TGCGCCAGCAGCCCTCTTTTCCCGGACAGGGGATCCTATGGCTACACCTTC	CASSPLFPDRGSYGYTF
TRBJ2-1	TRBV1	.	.	TGCACCCTAGCCCGCGTTAAACCCCGACTAGCGGGCTACGGTGCCCCCTACAATGAGCAGTTCTTC	CTLARVKPRLAGYGAPYNEQFF
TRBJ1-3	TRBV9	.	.	TGTGCCAGCAGCGTCACACACGTGGAGGGAAACACCATATATTTT	CASSVTHVEGNTIYF
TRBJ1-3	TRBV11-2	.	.	TGTGCCAGCAGCCCTCAACGGGGAGATGGAAACACCATATATTTT	CASSPQRGDGNTIYF